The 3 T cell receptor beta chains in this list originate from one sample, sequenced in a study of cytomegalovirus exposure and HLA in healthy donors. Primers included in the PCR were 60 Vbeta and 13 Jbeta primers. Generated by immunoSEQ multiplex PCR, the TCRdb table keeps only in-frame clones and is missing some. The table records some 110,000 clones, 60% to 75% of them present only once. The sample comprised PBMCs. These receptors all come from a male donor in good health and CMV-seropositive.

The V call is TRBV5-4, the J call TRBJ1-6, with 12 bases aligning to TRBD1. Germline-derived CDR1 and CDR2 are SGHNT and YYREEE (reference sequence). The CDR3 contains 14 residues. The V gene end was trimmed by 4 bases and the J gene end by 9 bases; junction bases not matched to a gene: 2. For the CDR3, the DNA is TGTGCCAGCAGCAGGGACAGGGGGCTTTCACCCCTCCACTTT. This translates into CASSRDRGLSPLHF. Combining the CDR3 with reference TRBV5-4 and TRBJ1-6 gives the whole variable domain ETGVTQSPTHLIKTRGQQVTLRCSSQSGHNTVSWYQQALGQGPQFIFQYYREEENGRGNFPPRFSGLQFPNYSSELNVNALELDDSALYLCASSRDRGLSPLHFGNGTRLTVT.

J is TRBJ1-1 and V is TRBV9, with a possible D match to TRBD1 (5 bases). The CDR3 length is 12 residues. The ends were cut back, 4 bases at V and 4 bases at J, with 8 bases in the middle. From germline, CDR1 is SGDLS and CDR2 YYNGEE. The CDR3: CASSKGPTEAFF. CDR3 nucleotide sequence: TGTGCCAGCAGCAAGGGGCCCACTGAAGCTTTCTTT.

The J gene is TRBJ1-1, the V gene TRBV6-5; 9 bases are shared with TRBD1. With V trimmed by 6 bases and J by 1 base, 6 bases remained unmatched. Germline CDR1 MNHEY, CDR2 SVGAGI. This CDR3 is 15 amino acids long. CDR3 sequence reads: CASRGTGRRNTEAFF. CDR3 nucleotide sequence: TGTGCCAGCAGGGGGACAGGGCGTCGGAACACTGAAGCTTTCTTT.